Described below is a single TCR beta chain sequence and its context. The germline gives CDR1 SEHNR, CDR2 FQNEAQ (reference sequence). Trimming shortened V by 0 bases and J by 2 bases, and 9 bases separated the two germline ends. The CDR3 is 15 amino acids. Per the original methods: Reference gene primer amplification in the assay estimated nucleated cell counts. The method was immunoSEQ multiplex PCR; TCRdb's version includes in-frame clones alone and lacks a portion of them. Clone size and V and J calls were adopted from that table, with D and trimming inferred from the DNA. The table includes over 70,000 clones, roughly 72% detected once. These data originate in a study of blood T cell repertoires in COVID-19. Whole-study context: Acute and convalescent COVID-19 specimens originated in the United States, Italy and Spain. PBMCs, B-cell-depleted T cells, or T cells provided the cDNA or gDNA that made up the material.

V is TRBV7-9 and J is TRBJ2-3; a weak D match, TRBD2 (5 bases). Material for sequencing was peripheral blood. This receptor was identified in a man between 65 and 85 years old with acute or convalescent COVID-19. Here the CDR3 reads CASSLALAYTDTQYF. The CDR3 region has the DNA TGTGCCAGCAGCTTAGCGCTAGCTTACACAGATACGCAGTATTTT.